Sequencing of this T cell receptor beta chain was carried out in a study of T cell repertoires in cytomegalovirus infection. As for the study in general: Researchers turned to recently identified HLA-C-restricted CMV epitopes as well as well-studied HLA-B-restricted ones. TCR beta signatures that were public indicated CMV infection and matching HLA type.

MiXCR was run by TCRdb on the reads, yielding one entry per CDR3 protein. The sample lists about 920,000 distinct CDR3 sequences, less than 35% seen once, with roughly an eighth in the top ten. The CDR3 extends over 16 amino acids. CDR1 LNHNV and CDR2 YYDKDF come from the germline V gene (reference sequence). V shed 0 bases and J 2 bases; nucleotides not matched to a gene: 5. This clonotype has only a few counts. As yet, its antigen is unknown. This specimen was cultured CD8+ T cells from PBMCs, taken from culture after CMV antigen stimulation. The chain couples TRBV15 to TRBJ2-3; 7 bases agree with TRBD1. The source is a human donor in good health (CMV status not recorded). Some clones in this sample may be carry-over from other donors' samples. The CDR3 protein is CATSRDRDSITDTQYF. The CDR3 DNA follows: TGTGCCACCAGCAGAGACCGGGACAGCATCACAGATACGCAGTATTTT.